The clone carrying this T cell receptor beta chain was recorded once. What it binds is unknown. This entry is derived from a study of cytomegalovirus exposure and HLA in healthy donors. The CDR3 has 13 residues. CDR1 and CDR2 from the germline V gene are LNHDA and SQIVND (reference sequence). Trimming cost V 8 bases and J 0 bases, with 10 bases left between them. PCR amplification relied on 60 Vbeta primers (plus 13 Jbeta primers). Assay used: immunoSEQ multiplex PCR; TCRdb lists only in-frame clones, some missing. The sample contains approximately 65,000 clones, around 62% of which appear only once. Whole-study findings and limits: Among TCR beta chains of equal frequency, HLA-associated ones were more clonally expanded in a later analysis. The investigators catalogued some 160 TCR beta chains as cytomegalovirus-associated.

This TCR was sampled from a man aged 35 to 55 in good health and CMV-seropositive. Specimen: PBMCs. The chain combines TRBV19 with TRBJ2-5; D is perhaps TRBD2 (6 bases). The CDR3 spells CASSGGDQETQYF. CDR3 in DNA: TGTGCCAGTTCGGGCGGGGACCAAGAGACCCAGTACTTC.